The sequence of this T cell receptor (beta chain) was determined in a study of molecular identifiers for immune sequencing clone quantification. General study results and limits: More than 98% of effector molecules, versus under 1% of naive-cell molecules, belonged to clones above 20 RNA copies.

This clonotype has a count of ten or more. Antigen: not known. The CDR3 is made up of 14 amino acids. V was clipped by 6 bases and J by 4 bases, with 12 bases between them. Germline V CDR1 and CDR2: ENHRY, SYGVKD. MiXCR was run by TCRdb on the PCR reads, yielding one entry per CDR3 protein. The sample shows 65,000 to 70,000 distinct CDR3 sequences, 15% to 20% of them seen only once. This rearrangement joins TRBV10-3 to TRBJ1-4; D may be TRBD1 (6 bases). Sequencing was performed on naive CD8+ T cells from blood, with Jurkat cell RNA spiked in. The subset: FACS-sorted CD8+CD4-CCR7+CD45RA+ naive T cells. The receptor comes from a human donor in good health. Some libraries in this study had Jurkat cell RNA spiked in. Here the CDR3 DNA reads TGTGCCATCAGCGACAGGCTCTATAATGAAAAACTGTTTTTT. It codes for CAISDRLYNEKLFF.